This entry concerns a single T cell receptor beta chain. Antigen specificity is unknown. The protocol was immunoSEQ multiplex PCR, while the TCRdb copy is restricted to in-frame clones and leaves out a portion. The sample includes nearly 2 million clones, about 95% of them seen just once. The germline V gene has CDR1 KGHSH and CDR2 LQKENI. The V end was cut by 3 bases, the J end by 4 bases, with 13 bases between. This CDR3 region has 14 residues. The data stem from a study of shared clonotypes between healthy human individuals. It was CD45RO-negative cells, positively selected for CCR7, that made up naive CD8 cells, with terminally differentiated effector memory CD45RA+ cells excluded. Broader study findings: Around 5.3% of naive CD4 clonotypes were shared across several donors. When compared with the clonotypes that were shared by all four sorted-subset donors, the non-shared clonotypes turned out to have lower generation probabilities.

The V call is TRBV18, the J call TRBJ2-7, with unresolved D. The receptor comes from a man between 18 and 35 years old in good health. Sample: naive CD8+ T cells sorted from blood. The DNA for the CDR3 is TGTGCCAGCTCACCTTACGAGGTATGGTACGAGCAGTACTTC. Translating it yields CASSPYEVWYEQYF.